Below, 31 T cell receptor beta chains from the same sample are listed, as sequenced in a study of response to subunit inactivated influenza vaccine. TCRdb reprocessed the RT-PCR reads with MiXCR, giving one entry per CDR3 protein. The top ten hold 11% of the sample, which has approximately 500,000 distinct CDR3 sequences, less than 15% seen once. This specimen was PBMCs from blood, taken roughly 12 days after vaccination. The origin of the receptors is a man in his forties or fifties who received an inactivated influenza vaccine.

The chain recombines TRBV3-1 with TRBJ2-1, with 7 nucleotides matching TRBD1. CDR1 and CDR2 (germline): LGHDT, YNNKEL (reference sequence). This CDR3 is 14 amino acids long. J was trimmed by 7 bases and V by 1 base; bases with no gene match: 4. CDR3 loop: CASSQGPGGNEQFF. CDR3 nucleotide sequence: TGTGCCAGCAGCCAAGGACCAGGGGGTAATGAGCAGTTCTTC.

This clonotype was counted only a few times. V usage is TRBV20-1 and J usage is TRBJ1-1; D perhaps matches TRBD1 (5 bases). Germline-derived CDR1 and CDR2 are DFQATT and SNEGSKA (reference sequence). The CDR3 consists of 13 residues. V was trimmed by 6 bases and J by 1 base, leaving 12 bases between them. CDR3 protein: CSALGTENTEAFF. The CDR3 bases are TGCAGTGCGTTGGGGACGGAGAACACTGAAGCTTTCTTT.

The chain has TRBV4-3 and TRBJ2-2, with D unresolved. The CDR3 totals 14 residues. Germline assignment: CDR1 LGHNA and CDR2 YSLEER. Trimming took off 9 bases at V and 3 bases at J, with 14 bases between the two ends. CDR3 residues: CASSGVSDTGELFF. CDR3 nucleotide sequence: TGCGCCAGTAGTGGGGTTTCGGACACCGGGGAGCTGTTTTTT.

CDR3 protein: CASSLASSMSSYEQYF. DNA of the CDR3: TGTGCCAGCAGCTTAGCGTCTAGCATGAGCTCCTACGAGCAGTACTTC. The V and J genes are TRBV7-8 and TRBJ2-7; a weak D match, TRBD2 (5 bases). The CDR3 has 16 amino acids. V lost 0 bases and J lost 0, with 12 bases in between. Germline V lookup: CDR1 SGHVS, CDR2 FQNEAQ. Based on the CDR3 plus reference TRBV7-8 and TRBJ2-7, the full variable domain is GAGVSQSPRYKVAKRGQDVALRCDPISGHVSLFWYQQALGQGPEFLTYFQNEAQLDKSGLPSDRFFAERPEGSVSTLKIQRTQQEDSAVYLCASSLASSMSSYEQYFGPGTRLTVT.

CDR3 sequence reads: CASRQDEPGELFF. In DNA, the CDR3 is TGTGCCAGCAGACAGGACGAGCCCGGGGAGCTGTTTTTT. The chain combines TRBV12-3 or TRBV12-4 with TRBJ2-2; TRBD1 is a possible D gene (5 bases). V was cut by 6 bases and J by 6 bases, with 11 bases left in between. The CDR3 has 13 amino acids.

This clonotype was seen many times. The rearrangement joins TRBV20-1 to TRBJ2-1; 7 positions agree with TRBD2. J was trimmed by 6 bases and V by 4 bases; bases with no gene match: 6. The CDR3 covers 13 residues. Looked up from germline, CDR1 is DFQATT and CDR2 is SNEGSKA (reference sequence). CDR3 in DNA: TGCAGTGCTATAAGCGGGACCGTCAATGAGCAGTTCTTC. It is translated as CSAISGTVNEQFF.

This clonotype was counted between two and nine times. The J gene is TRBJ2-1, the V gene TRBV4-1; D uncertain. Germline V gene data show CDR1 as MGHRA and CDR2 as YSYEKL. The CDR3 spans 15 residues. Trimming shortened V by 4 bases and J by 4 bases, and 14 bases separated the two germline ends. The CDR3 here is CASSPKWESYNEQFF. The DNA of the CDR3 is TGCGCCAGCAGCCCCAAATGGGAATCTTACAATGAGCAGTTCTTC.

This clonotype has a handful of counts. The chain couples TRBV5-1 to TRBJ2-3, with 10 nucleotides matching TRBD2. The CDR3 has 17 residues. V trimming: 3 bases; J trimming: 1 base; junction bases outside the gene matches: 8. The germline V gene has CDR1 SGHRS and CDR2 YFSETQ. Here the CDR3 DNA reads TGCGCCAGCAGCTCTCCTCTAGCGGGGGCACGCACAGATACGCAGTATTTT. This sequence encodes CASSSPLAGARTDTQYF. Full variable domain (missing parts from reference TRBV5-1 and TRBJ2-3): KAGVTQTPRYLIKTRGQQVTLSCSPISGHRSVSWYQQTPGQGLQFLFEYFSETQRNKGNFPGRFSGRQFSNSRSEMNVSTLELGDSALYLCASSSPLAGARTDTQYFGPGTRLTVL.

The genes are TRBV4-1 and TRBJ1-1; weak D call: TRBD1 (5 bases). Germline lookup yields CDR1 MGHRA and CDR2 YSYEKL. The CDR3 extends over 15 amino acids. Between the trimmed V and J ends, which lost 1 base and 0 bases, there was a span of 9 bases. The CDR3 nucleotides are TGCGCCAGCAGCCAAGTTCGGGGGGTGAACACTGAAGCTTTCTTT. This gives the protein CASSQVRGVNTEAFF.

This clonotype has only a few counts. The chain recombines TRBV18 with TRBJ1-1; D is uncertain. Germline assignment: CDR1 KGHSH and CDR2 LQKENI. CDR3 size: 15 residues. Trimming took 0 bases from V and 0 from J, leaving 8 bases between them. CDR3 DNA: TGTGCCAGCTCACCACCGAGTGGGATGAACACTGAAGCTTTCTTT. Translating it yields CASSPPSGMNTEAFF.

This clonotype has at least ten counts. V and J are TRBV27 and TRBJ2-3; a weak D match, TRBD1 (6 bases). This CDR3 comprises 14 residues. The V and J ends lost 5 bases and 2 bases respectively, with 11 bases between them. Germline V lookup: CDR1 MNHEY, CDR2 SMNVEV (reference sequence). The chain's CDR3 is CASSPDRYTDTQYF. The CDR3 coding sequence is TGTGCCAGCAGTCCAGACAGGTACACAGATACGCAGTATTTT.

The rearrangement links TRBV7-9 to TRBJ2-7; D gene ambiguous. CDR3 length: 14 residues. The germline CDR1 and CDR2 sequences are SEHNR and FQNEAQ (reference sequence). Trimming shortened V by 2 bases and J by 4 bases, and 12 bases separated the two germline ends. The CDR3 nucleotides are TGTGCCAGCAGCTTAACCCAAGGCGGATACGAGCAGTACTTC. This sequence encodes CASSLTQGGYEQYF. The whole variable domain, filled in from reference TRBV7-9 and TRBJ2-7, reads DTGVSQNPRHKITKRGQNVTFRCDPISEHNRLYWYRQTLGQGPEFLTYFQNEAQLEKSRLLSDRFSAERPKGSFSTLEIQRTEQGDSAMYLCASSLTQGGYEQYFGPGTRLTVT.

The V gene is TRBV10-2, the J gene TRBJ2-5; 12 bases align to TRBD2. Germline assignment: CDR1 WSHSY and CDR2 SAAADI. The CDR3 spans 18 residues. Unmatched junction bases numbered 14, after V lost 6 bases and J lost 3 bases. The CDR3 is CASRVTSGGRLGEETQYF. The CDR3 DNA sequence: TGCGCCAGCAGGGTGACTAGCGGGGGACGGCTCGGGGAAGAGACCCAGTACTTC.

This clonotype was observed a handful of times. The rearrangement uses TRBV7-8 and TRBJ2-3; no clear D gene. CDR3 length equals 15 residues. Trimming took off 5 bases at V and 2 bases at J, with 14 bases between the two ends. Per the germline V gene, CDR1 is SGHVS and CDR2 is FQNEAQ. This CDR3 reads CASSPIRTTTDTQYF. As DNA, the CDR3 is TGTGCCAGCAGCCCAATCAGGACCACCACAGATACGCAGTATTTT.

The chain links TRBV7-9 to TRBJ2-4; 7 nucleotides match TRBD1. CDR3 length equals 12 residues. Germline trimming cut 6 bases from V and 7 bases from J; bases unmatched to any gene: 3. CDR1 and CDR2 from the germline V gene are SEHNR and FQNEAQ (reference sequence). The CDR3 here is CASRGTANIQYF. CDR3 sequence (DNA): TGTGCCAGCAGGGGGACAGCTAACATTCAGTACTTC.

The V call is TRBV3-1, the J call TRBJ1-1, with 11 nucleotides matching TRBD1. With 4 bases clipped from V and 4 bases from J, the junction kept 5 bases outside the gene matches. The CDR3 runs to 15 residues. Germline CDR1 is LGHDT and CDR2 is YNNKEL (reference sequence). The DNA of the CDR3 is TGTGCCAGCAGCCGGACAGGGGGCGGGAGCACTGAAGCTTTCTTT. The encoded protein is CASSRTGGGSTEAFF.

The V call is TRBV27, the J call TRBJ2-2; tentatively, D is TRBD1 (5 bases). V lost 4 bases, J lost 6 bases, and 12 bases lay in between. The V gene's germline CDR1 is MNHEY and CDR2 SMNVEV (reference sequence). The CDR3 is 14 amino acids. The DNA for the CDR3 is TGTGCCAGCAGTTCGTTGGGGCGGCCCGGGGAGCTGTTTTTT. Translation: CASSSLGRPGELFF.

The chain employs TRBV12-3 or TRBV12-4 and TRBJ1-5; the D is unclear. Between the trimmed V and J ends, which lost 6 bases and 5 bases, there was a span of 17 bases. The length of the CDR3 is 15 residues. The CDR3 region is CASSRHYLGHQPQHF. In DNA form, the CDR3 reads TGTGCCAGCAGCCGCCACTACCTGGGTCATCAGCCCCAGCATTTT.

The rearrangement joins TRBV20-1 to TRBJ2-3; 10 bases match TRBD2. Germline V gene lookup returns CDR1 DFQATT and CDR2 SNEGSKA (reference sequence). V lost 6 bases, J lost 7 bases, and 10 bases stayed unmatched. The CDR3 totals 14 residues. This CDR3 reads CSAQWASGSNTQYF. The CDR3 bases are TGCAGTGCCCAATGGGCTAGCGGGAGTAATACGCAGTATTTT.

The CDR3 reads CASSHYLFQETQYF. CDR3 nucleotides: TGTGCCAGCAGCCATTACTTGTTTCAAGAGACCCAGTACTTC. The chain combines TRBV7-2 with TRBJ2-5; D gene uncertain. The CDR3 runs 14 residues. Trimming took off 5 bases at V and 2 bases at J, with 12 bases between the two ends. Germline-derived CDR1 and CDR2 are SGHTA and FQGNSA. The full variable domain, with the rest looked up from reference TRBV7-2 and TRBJ2-5, is GAGVSQSPSNKVTEKGKDVELRCDPISGHTALYWYRQSLGQGLEFLIYFQGNSAPDKSGLPSDRFSAERTGGSVSTLTIQRTQQEDSAVYLCASSHYLFQETQYFGPGTRLLVL.

This clonotype was seen a handful of times. The gene calls are TRBV9 and TRBJ2-3; D not resolved. Germline V CDR1 and CDR2: SGDLS, YYNGEE. Trimming took 0 bases from V and 0 from J, leaving 5 bases between them. The CDR3 covers 14 residues. The CDR3 sequence: CASSVGFSTDTQYF. The CDR3 DNA follows: TGTGCCAGCAGCGTAGGATTTAGCACAGATACGCAGTATTTT.

This clonotype was counted many times. The CDR3 DNA reads TGTGCCAGCAGTTTTGCCCGGGAGCTGTTTTTT. Protein sequence: CASSFARELFF. This chain joins TRBV12-3 or TRBV12-4 and TRBJ2-2; no clear D gene. V dropped 3 bases and J dropped 9 bases, with 5 bases sitting between them. The CDR3 covers 11 residues.

The rearrangement links TRBV5-1 to TRBJ2-1, with 7 bases matching TRBD2. Trimming cost V 0 bases and J 0 bases; bases outside gene matches: 9. The germline gives CDR1 SGHRS, CDR2 YFSETQ. The CDR3 spans 18 residues. The CDR3 reads CASSLEGGAASSYNEQFF. The CDR3 DNA is TGCGCCAGCAGCTTGGAGGGAGGGGCGGCAAGCTCCTACAATGAGCAGTTCTTC.

This clonotype has only a few counts. This rearrangement joins TRBV7-9 to TRBJ1-1; D unresolved. The CDR3 sequence is 14 residues long. Germline assignment: CDR1 SEHNR and CDR2 FQNEAQ (reference sequence). V shed 5 bases and J shed 5 bases, with 15 bases lying between them. CDR3 amino acids: CASSPPRESTEAFF. CDR3 DNA sequence: TGTGCCAGCAGCCCCCCCCGAGAGTCTACTGAAGCTTTCTTT.

This clonotype was recorded at least ten times. The CDR3 loop is CASSQGVTYEQYF. The CDR3 DNA follows: TGTGCCAGCAGTCAGGGGGTAACCTACGAGCAGTACTTC. This chain connects TRBV12-3 or TRBV12-4 to TRBJ2-7; 7 bases are a match to TRBD1. The CDR3 totals 13 residues. V lost 5 bases to trimming and J lost 2 bases; unmatched junction nucleotides: 3.

This clonotype was detected a few times. This chain connects TRBV20-1 to TRBJ2-5; the D call may be TRBD1 or TRBD2 (5 bases each). Germline loops: CDR1 DFQATT, CDR2 SNEGSKA (reference sequence). This CDR3 is 14 amino acids long. V lost 0 bases to trimming and J lost 5 bases, with 13 bases between them. CDR3 amino acids: CSARDARGPETQYF. The CDR3 DNA reads TGCAGTGCTAGAGATGCCCGGGGACCGGAGACCCAGTACTTC.

The chain is built from TRBV7-2 and TRBJ2-7; no firm D call. Between the trimmed V and J ends, which lost 3 bases and 2 bases, there was a span of 14 bases. The CDR3 loop spans 15 amino acids. Germline V lookup: CDR1 SGHTA, CDR2 FQGNSA. The DNA of the CDR3 is TGTGCCAGCAGCTTGGGTATGACAATCGCCTACGAGCAGTACTTC. Translating gives CASSLGMTIAYEQYF.

The chain is built from TRBV15 and TRBJ2-1; 8 nucleotides agree with TRBD2. Germline lookup yields CDR1 LNHNV and CDR2 YYDKDF (reference sequence). V lost 2 bases, J lost 5 bases, and 5 bases stayed unmatched. The CDR3 consists of 15 residues. CDR3: CATSRPAGANNEQFF. CDR3 nucleotide sequence: TGTGCCACCAGCAGACCAGCGGGGGCGAACAATGAGCAGTTCTTC.

This chain uses TRBV6-1 with TRBJ2-1; D gene ambiguous. Trimming took 9 bases from V and 5 from J, leaving 14 bases between them. The CDR3 is made up of 13 amino acids. CDR1 is MNHNS and CDR2 is SASEGT in the germline V gene. CDR3 protein: CASKTPKNNEQFF. CDR3 nucleotide sequence: TGTGCCAGTAAAACCCCGAAAAACAATGAGCAGTTCTTC.

This sequence joins TRBV11-2 and TRBJ2-5, with TRBD1 identical over 9 bases. The germline gives CDR1 SGHAT, CDR2 FQNNGV. CDR3 size: 17 residues. V gave up 3 bases and J gave up 5 bases; unmatched junction bases: 13. The CDR3 nucleotides read TGTGCCAGCAGCTTGTGGGCCGGGACAGGGCCGGGGGAGACCCAGTACTTC. Translating it yields CASSLWAGTGPGETQYF.

The chain recombines TRBV20-1 with TRBJ2-2; D ambiguous. The CDR3 runs to 15 residues. Per the germline V gene, CDR1 is DFQATT and CDR2 is SNEGSKA (reference sequence). V was shortened by 0 bases and J by 1 base, with 9 bases between the two germline ends. CDR3 bases: TGCAGTGCTAGAGAAGCAAGATTGAACACCGGGGAGCTGTTTTTT. Translated: CSAREARLNTGELFF.